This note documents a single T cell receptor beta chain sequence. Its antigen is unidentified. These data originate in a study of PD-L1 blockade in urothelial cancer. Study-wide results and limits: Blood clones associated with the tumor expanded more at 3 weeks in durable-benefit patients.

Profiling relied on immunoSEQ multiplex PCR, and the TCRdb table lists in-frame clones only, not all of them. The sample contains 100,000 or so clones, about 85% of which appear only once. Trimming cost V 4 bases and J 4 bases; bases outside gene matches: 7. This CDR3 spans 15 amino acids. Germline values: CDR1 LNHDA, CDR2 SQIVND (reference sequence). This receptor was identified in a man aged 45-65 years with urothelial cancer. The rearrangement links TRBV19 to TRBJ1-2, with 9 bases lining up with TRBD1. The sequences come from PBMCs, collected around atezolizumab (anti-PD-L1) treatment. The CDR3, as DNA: TGTGCCAGTAGTAGGGGACAGGGAACGAGCTATGGCTACACCTTC. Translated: CASSRGQGTSYGYTF.